This T cell receptor beta chain was sequenced for a study of cytomegalovirus exposure and HLA in healthy donors. Of note for this clone: The antigen remains unidentified.

Study-level results: A missense variant in DCLRE1C was later tied to TCR beta V- and J-gene trimming. Several of the most significant clusters were apparently associated with common viral pathogens in a later analysis.

Both 60 Vbeta primers and 13 Jbeta primers went into the PCR. Assay: immunoSEQ multiplex PCR; the TCRdb copy retains only in-frame clones and omits some. Of 110,000 to 150,000 clones in the sample, 65% to 90% were seen once. Germline V CDR1 and CDR2: KGHSH, LQKENI. Trimming took off 8 bases at V and 1 base at J, with 14 bases between the two ends. The CDR3 is 14 amino acids. The receptor comes from a female donor in good health and CMV-seronegative. The J gene is TRBJ1-2, the V gene TRBV18, with D possibly TRBD1 on 5 matching bases. Sequenced sample: PBMCs. CDR3 bases: TGTGCCAGCACCCCTCAGGGTAGTAACTATGGCTACACCTTC. Protein: CASTPQGSNYGYTF.